What follows are 17 T cell receptor beta chains derived from one specimen sequenced in a study of blood T cells in healthy people across ages. It was with a sample-barcoded 5' primer and a J-beta primer mix that a second PCR of about 6 to 11 cycles was run. TCRdb analysed the 5' RACE reads with MiXCR anew, one entry per CDR3 protein. The sample carries about 800,000 distinct CDR3 sequences, roughly 46% recorded once. The sequencing input was blood. The receptors shown here come from a man at least 80 years old in good health.

The chain links TRBV5-1 to TRBJ2-1; D ambiguous. This CDR3 has 15 residues. CDR1 is SGHRS and CDR2 is YFSETQ in the germline V gene. V lost 6 bases, J lost 0 bases, and 13 bases lay in between. The CDR3 DNA follows: TGCGCCAGCACCTCCACCCCGAGCTCCTACAATGAGCAGTTCTTC. It encodes CASTSTPSSYNEQFF.

The chain recombines TRBV15 with TRBJ2-5; 10 nucleotides agree with TRBD1. The CDR3 spans 17 residues. The germline V gene encodes CDR1 LNHNV and CDR2 YYDKDF (reference sequence). With V trimmed by 0 bases and J by 2 bases, 6 bases remained unmatched. CDR3 protein: CATSRDKTGGPQETQYF. CDR3 DNA sequence: TGTGCCACCAGCAGAGATAAGACAGGGGGCCCACAAGAGACCCAGTACTTC.

V gene TRBV29-1 combines with J gene TRBJ2-3, with D perhaps given as TRBD1 or TRBD2 (7 bases each). CDR1 is SQVTM, CDR2 ANQGSEA, per germline. The length of the CDR3 is 14 residues. V was pared by 7 bases and J by 5 bases, with 19 bases between. CDR3 region: CSGQGGDLVDTQYF. Written as DNA, the CDR3 is TGCAGCGGGCAGGGGGGGGACTTGGTAGATACGCAGTATTTT.

This rearrangement joins TRBV20-1 to TRBJ1-5; 7 bases line up with TRBD1. The ends lost 6 bases at V and 6 bases at J; junction bases unmatched: 8. In germline, CDR1 is DFQATT, CDR2 SNEGSKA (reference sequence). This CDR3 is 13 amino acids long. CDR3 residues: CSATGAPFQPQHF. For the CDR3, the DNA is TGCAGTGCAACAGGGGCCCCTTTTCAGCCCCAGCATTTT.

This chain links TRBV12-3 or TRBV12-4 with TRBJ2-7; 9 nucleotides line up with TRBD1. The DNA matches TRBJ2-5 better at its end, which makes the J call doubtful. The length of the CDR3 is 14 residues. CDR3: CASSLTDRGATQYF. DNA of the CDR3: TGTGCCAGCAGTTTAACTGACAGGGGGGCGACCCAGTACTTC.

This clonotype was seen only a few times. The rearrangement uses TRBV9 and TRBJ2-3; tentative D call: TRBD1 (5 bases). Trimming removed 0 bases from V and 2 bases from J, with 7 bases in between. This CDR3 spans 14 amino acids. The germline CDR1 and CDR2 sequences are SGDLS and YYNGEE. CDR3 DNA: TGTGCCAGCAGCGTAGATGGACACACAGATACGCAGTATTTT. Amino acid sequence: CASSVDGHTDTQYF.

The chain recombines TRBV4-1 with TRBJ2-1; TRBD2 agrees at 11 bases. The V and J ends lost 2 bases and 2 bases, in that order; junction bases with no gene match: 2. Germline CDR1 reads MGHRA; CDR2 reads YSYEKL. This CDR3 comprises 16 residues. The CDR3 DNA is TGCGCCAGCAGCCAACAGGGACTAGCGGCCTACAATGAGCAGTTCTTC. Protein product: CASSQQGLAAYNEQFF.

This chain joins TRBV27 and TRBJ2-1, with D tentatively TRBD2 (7 bases). The CDR3 runs to 17 residues. V lost 0 bases to trimming and J lost 2 bases, with 14 bases between them. Germline CDR1 MNHEY, CDR2 SMNVEV (reference sequence). The DNA of the CDR3 is TGTGCCAGCAGTTTATCGAAGGGGGGGACACCCTACAATGAGCAGTTCTTC. Protein product: CASSLSKGGTPYNEQFF.

This rearrangement joins TRBV7-9 to TRBJ2-5; 7 bases line up with TRBD1. The CDR3 is 14 amino acids. CDR1 is SEHNR, CDR2 FQNEAQ, per germline (reference sequence). Trimming cost V 5 bases and J 5 bases; bases outside gene matches: 8. In DNA form, the CDR3 reads TGTGCCAGCAGCGCACAGGGGATCCGGGAGACCCAGTACTTC. It yields the protein CASSAQGIRETQYF. The full variable domain, completed using reference TRBV7-9 and TRBJ2-5, is DTGVSQNPRHKITKRGQNVTFRCDPISEHNRLYWYRQTLGQGPEFLTYFQNEAQLEKSRLLSDRFSAERPKGSFSTLEIQRTEQGDSAMYLCASSAQGIRETQYFGPGTRLLVL.

The rearrangement uses TRBV28 and TRBJ2-7; D gene ambiguous. The germline V gene encodes CDR1 MDHEN and CDR2 SYDVKM. V lost 2 bases to trimming and J lost 2 bases, with 13 bases between them. The CDR3 spans 15 residues. The CDR3 here is CASSLPDQRAYEQYF. CDR3 coding DNA: TGTGCCAGCAGTTTACCGGATCAACGGGCCTACGAGCAGTACTTC.

This clonotype was seen a handful of times. Possible read error: a much larger clone is one base away. The rearrangement uses TRBV28 and TRBJ2-5; 9 bases line up with TRBD1. With the DNA end fitting TRBJ2-1 better, the J assignment may be wrong. CDR3 length: 14 amino acids. Germline CDR1 is MDHEN and CDR2 is SYDVKM. CDR3 in amino acids: CASSSPDRGETQFF. The CDR3 DNA sequence: TGTGCCAGCAGTTCCCCTGACAGGGGGGAGACCCAGTTCTTC.

In this sample, this clonotype turned up many times. The V gene is TRBV10-3, the J gene TRBJ2-7; D is tentatively TRBD1 or TRBD2 (5 bases each). V dropped 6 bases and J dropped 2 bases, with 20 bases sitting between them. Per the germline V gene, CDR1 is ENHRY and CDR2 is SYGVKD. This CDR3 has 16 residues. The CDR3 sequence is CAISLKPTGPTYEQYF. For the CDR3, the DNA is TGTGCCATCAGCCTAAAACCCACGGGACCAACCTACGAGCAGTACTTC.

In its sample, this clonotype was seen many times. The CDR3 DNA reads TGCAGTGCTAGTTTGTCGGCGGGAGTGCGAGAGCAGTACTTC. Protein product: CSASLSAGVREQYF. The rearrangement joins TRBV20-1 to TRBJ2-7; 7 bases match TRBD2. CDR1 is DFQATT, CDR2 SNEGSKA, per germline (reference sequence). With 3 bases clipped from V and 7 bases from J, the junction kept 12 bases outside the gene matches. CDR3 length: 14 amino acids.

This sequence joins TRBV14 and TRBJ2-1, with D perhaps being TRBD1 or TRBD2 (5 bases each). From germline, CDR1 is SGHDN and CDR2 FVKESK. The length of the CDR3 is 16 residues. V was pared by 4 bases and J by 7 bases, with 20 bases between. CDR3 nucleotide sequence: TGTGCCAGCAGCCTCCATGACGGGACCCCGAGAAATGAGCAGTTCTTC. Translating it yields CASSLHDGTPRNEQFF.

The sample holds a few counts of this clonotype. This chain uses TRBV24-1 with TRBJ2-4, with D unclear. With 4 bases removed from V and 1 base from J, the gap between germline ends came to 10 bases. Germline V gene sequence: CDR1 KGHDR, CDR2 SFDVKD. CDR3 length: 15 residues. The CDR3 DNA reads as TGTGCCACCAGTGACTCCCAGAGCGCCAAAAACATTCAGTACTTC. Residues: CATSDSQSAKNIQYF.

The chain employs TRBV20-1 and TRBJ2-2; the match to TRBD2 covers 12 bases. Germline CDR1 reads DFQATT; CDR2 reads SNEGSKA (reference sequence). The CDR3 sequence is 16 residues long. The trim removed 4 bases at V and 6 bases at J, leaving 9 bases unmatched. CDR3 loop: CSATSLAGGGSGELFF. CDR3 DNA sequence: TGCAGTGCTACATCCCTAGCGGGAGGGGGTTCCGGGGAGCTGTTTTTT.

The chain has TRBV7-9 and TRBJ1-2; the D gene is possibly TRBD1 (6 bases). In germline, CDR1 is SEHNR, CDR2 FQNEAQ (reference sequence). V was pared by 5 bases and J by 9 bases, with 22 bases between. This CDR3 comprises 15 residues. The CDR3: CASSRTLGGGSRYTF. CDR3 coding DNA: TGTGCCAGCAGCCGTACGCTGGGGGGCGGTTCTCGCTACACCTTC.